Shown below are 9 T cell receptor beta chains from a single sample sequenced in a study of blood T cells in healthy people across ages. Primers used in a second PCR of roughly 6 to 11 cycles were a sample-barcoded 5' primer and a J-beta primer mix. TCRdb processed the 5' RACE reads anew with MiXCR; each CDR3 protein has one entry. The profile shows about 780,000 distinct CDR3 sequences, 46% of them singletons. Sequenced: blood. All receptors derive from a man older than 75 in good health.

The chain has TRBV29-1 and TRBJ1-1; no definite D call. Germline loops: CDR1 SQVTM, CDR2 ANQGSEA. Trimming left V 3 bases short and J 4 bases short, with 18 bases between. There are 15 residues in the CDR3. For the CDR3, the DNA is TGCAGCGTTGATAGTCTGTACGGCCCCTTCACTGAAGCTTTCTTT. Protein: CSVDSLYGPFTEAFF.

The chain employs TRBV2 and TRBJ2-7; D gene ambiguous. Germline V lookup: CDR1 SNHLY, CDR2 FYNNEI. The CDR3 loop spans 14 amino acids. Trimming took off 6 bases at V and 2 bases at J, with 14 bases between the two ends. The CDR3, as DNA: TGTGCCAGCAGCGAGACACGGTTAACCTACGAGCAGTACTTC. Protein product: CASSETRLTYEQYF.

DNA of the CDR3: TGCAGCGTCTGGGGCCCGAGGTCCTACAATGAGCAGTTCTTC. The encoded protein is CSVWGPRSYNEQFF. V is TRBV29-1 and J is TRBJ2-1, with TRBD1 as a possible D gene (5 bases). Germline CDR1 and CDR2: SQVTM and ANQGSEA. V dropped 6 bases and J dropped 1 base, with 13 bases sitting between them. The CDR3 contains 14 residues.

The J gene is TRBJ1-2, the V gene TRBV7-9, with D possibly TRBD1 on 5 matching bases. The germline V and J ends were trimmed by 0 bases and 7 bases, with 15 bases remaining between them. Germline CDR1 reads SEHNR; CDR2 reads FQNEAQ (reference sequence). The CDR3 length is 15 residues. CDR3 in DNA: TGTGCCAGCAGCTTAGCTGCAGGGTTTTCGAGTGGCTACACCTTC. Amino acids: CASSLAAGFSSGYTF.

V and J are TRBV28 and TRBJ1-3, with TRBD1 matching 9 bases. Germline-derived CDR1 and CDR2 are MDHEN and SYDVKM. The length of the CDR3 is 17 residues. The V segment lost 7 bases and the J segment 4 bases; nucleotides outside the gene matches: 14. CDR3 sequence (DNA): TGTGCCAGCATCGCAAACCACAGGGGGCGAGGGGGAAACACCATATATTTT. Translation gives CASIANHRGRGGNTIYF.

This chain links TRBV29-1 with TRBJ2-2; weak D call: TRBD1 (6 bases). The CDR3 sequence is 14 residues long. CDR1 is SQVTM and CDR2 is ANQGSEA in the germline V gene. V shed 8 bases and J shed 6 bases, with 19 bases lying between them. CDR3 DNA: TGCAGCATCGAGAAGACAGGTGGCCCCGGGGAGCTGTTTTTT. This encodes CSIEKTGGPGELFF.

This clonotype was recorded a few times. The J gene is TRBJ1-5, the V gene TRBV12-3 or TRBV12-4, with D perhaps TRBD1 (5 bases). V lost 5 bases to trimming and J lost 5 bases, with 13 bases between them. The CDR3 runs to 14 residues. CDR3 coding DNA: TGTGCCAGCAGTCTTGGGGGGGAAGATCAGCCCCAGCATTTT. Protein: CASSLGGEDQPQHF.

The genes are TRBV21-1 and TRBJ2-4; the listed D gene, TRBD2, was not tested against the DNA. TRBV21-1 is classified as a pseudogene. The length of the CDR3 is 17 residues. The CDR3 DNA reads as TGTGCCAGCAGGAGACCGTGGGCCAGTTTAGCCAAAAACATTCAGTACTTC. Translation: CASRRPWASLAKNIQYF.

This clonotype was seen a few times. The V gene is TRBV5-1, the J gene TRBJ2-1, with 8 bases lining up with TRBD1. The germline gives CDR1 SGHRS, CDR2 YFSETQ. V was clipped by 0 bases and J by 8 bases; unmatched bases: 10. This CDR3 region has 16 residues. CDR3 nucleotides: TGCGCCAGCAGCTTGGTTGGGACAGGAATTTCCTATGAGCAGTTCTTC. Translating gives CASSLVGTGISYEQFF.